These T cell receptor beta chains were read from a single sample in a study of cytomegalovirus exposure and HLA in healthy donors. Only in-frame clones appear in the TCRdb table, and some are missing; sequencing was by immunoSEQ multiplex PCR. The repertoire holds about 160,000 clones, with 60% to 85% as singletons. The sequenced material came from PBMCs. The receptors were sampled from a man younger than 40 in good health and CMV-seropositive. The CDR3 runs from the conserved cysteine through the conserved F or W. D genes are given only for firm matches. Part of the rows lack a size; the others show once, few, many or a class for expanded clones.

size: few
D: -
V: TRBV5-4
J: TRBJ2-7
DNA: TGTGCCAGCAGCTCTACAGGGAATCCCTACGAGCAGTACTTC
CDR3: CASSSTGNPYEQYF

size: -
D: -
V: TRBV12-5
J: TRBJ1-5
DNA: TGTGCTAGTGGTCCTCGATCCGGGAAGACGACCGGTATGCTCAATCAGCCCCAGCATTTT
CDR3: CASGPRSGKTTGMLNQPQHF

size: few
D: TRBD2
V: TRBV12-5
J: TRBJ2-1
DNA: TGTGCTAGTGGGAGGACTAGCGGGGCCACCTCCTACAATGAGCAGTTCTTC
CDR3: CASGRTSGATSYNEQFF

size: -
D: -
V: TRBV7-6
J: TRBJ2-1
DNA: TGTGCCAGCAGCTTAGCGACGGAGTACGAGCAGTTCTTC
CDR3: CASSLATEYEQFF

size: -
D: TRBD1
V: TRBV7-3
J: TRBJ2-3
DNA: TGTGCCAGCAGCTCCGTGACAGGGAAGGGGACAGATACGCAGTATTTT
CDR3: CASSSVTGKGTDTQYF

size: few
D: -
V: TRBV6-5
J: TRBJ2-7
DNA: TGTGCCAGCAACGTGGCGGATTCCTACGAGCAGTACTTC
CDR3: CASNVADSYEQYF

size: few
D: TRBD1
V: TRBV19
J: TRBJ2-5
DNA: TGTGCCAGTAGTGAAACAGGGGCGAGAGAGACCCAGTACTTC
CDR3: CASSETGARETQYF

size: -
D: TRBD2
V: TRBV5-1
J: TRBJ2-5
DNA: TGCGCCAGCAGACTAGCGGGGGGCCAGGAGACCCAGTACTTC
CDR3: CASRLAGGQETQYF

size: -
D: TRBD1
V: TRBV2
J: TRBJ1-6
DNA: TGTGCCAGCAGGGACAGGGGGTCACCCCTCCACTTT
CDR3: CASRDRGSPLHF

size: -
D: -
V: TRBV9
J: TRBJ2-3
DNA: TGTGCCAGCACCTCCCTAGCGTCAGATACGCAGTATTTT
CDR3: CASTSLASDTQYF

size: few
D: TRBD1
V: TRBV5-1
J: TRBJ2-7
DNA: TGCGCCAGCAGGTCGGGACAGGGGTACGAGCAGTACTTC
CDR3: CASRSGQGYEQYF

size: -
D: -
V: TRBV28
J: TRBJ2-7
DNA: TGTGCCAGCAGCTACTACGGTTCCTACGAGCAGTACTTC
CDR3: CASSYYGSYEQYF

size: -
D: -
V: TRBV6-4
J: TRBJ2-3
DNA: TGTGCCAGCAGTGAGTCGCTAGCCCGCACAGATACGCAGTATTTT
CDR3: CASSESLARTDTQYF

size: -
D: -
V: TRBV27
J: TRBJ1-1
DNA: TGTGCCAGCAGCCCCCGACTGGAAAACACTGAAGCTTTCTTT
CDR3: CASSPRLENTEAFF

size: -
D: -
V: TRBV19
J: TRBJ2-5
DNA: TGTGCCAGTAGTATTCTCGCGGGTGAGACCCAGTACTTC
CDR3: CASSILAGETQYF

size: few
D: -
V: TRBV28
J: TRBJ2-7
DNA: TGTGCCAGCAGTTCCACAGGGAGCCCTACCTACGAGCAGTACTTC
CDR3: CASSSTGSPTYEQYF

size: -
D: -
V: TRBV19
J: TRBJ2-7
DNA: TGTGCCAGTACACTGACGGACAGCTCCTACGAGCAGTACTTC
CDR3: CASTLTDSSYEQYF

size: -
D: -
V: TRBV4-1
J: TRBJ2-1
DNA: TGCGCCAGCAGCCAACCCACAGGGTCGAGATACAATGAGCAGTTCTTC
CDR3: CASSQPTGSRYNEQFF

size: few
D: -
V: TRBV11-1
J: TRBJ2-5
DNA: TGTGCCAGCAGCCCCGGGGAGACCCAGTACTTC
CDR3: CASSPGETQYF

size: -
D: -
V: TRBV5-5
J: TRBJ1-1
DNA: TGTGCCAGCAGCTTGGGACAGTCGGGCACTGAAGCTTTCTTT
CDR3: CASSLGQSGTEAFF

size: -
D: -
V: TRBV27
J: TRBJ2-1
DNA: TGTGCCAGCAGTTTATCGATTGGCCCCTCCTACAATGAGCAGTTCTTC
CDR3: CASSLSIGPSYNEQFF

size: once
D: TRBD2
V: TRBV27
J: TRBJ2-2
DNA: TGTGCCAGCAGAAGAAGGGAGGGCGCCGGGGAGCTGTTTTTT
CDR3: CASRRREGAGELFF

size: -
D: TRBD1
V: TRBV7-9
J: TRBJ1-6
DNA: TGTGCCAGCAGCTCACCAGGGGGCGAAAATAATTCACCCCTCCACTTT
CDR3: CASSSPGGENNSPLHF

size: -
D: -
V: TRBV7-9
J: TRBJ1-2
DNA: TGTGCCAGCACCATTGAGGGGAGGCGCTATGGCTACACCTTC
CDR3: CASTIEGRRYGYTF

size: -
D: -
V: TRBV6-5
J: TRBJ2-1
DNA: TGTGCCAGCAGTTTCCAGTCCTACAATGAGCAGTTCTTC
CDR3: CASSFQSYNEQFF

size: -
D: TRBD1
V: TRBV6-5
J: TRBJ1-1
DNA: TGTGCCAGCAGTTACCAGGGGGTTAGCACTGAAGCTTTCTTT
CDR3: CASSYQGVSTEAFF

size: -
D: -
V: TRBV7-9
J: TRBJ1-4
DNA: TGTGCCAGCAGCTTGGGAGGGTTAAATGAAAAACTGTTTTTT
CDR3: CASSLGGLNEKLFF

size: -
D: -
V: TRBV5-4
J: TRBJ1-3
DNA: TGTGCCAGCAGCTGGGGGGGGGCGTCGGGAAACACCATATATTTT
CDR3: CASSWGGASGNTIYF

size: -
D: -
V: TRBV7-2
J: TRBJ2-3
DNA: TGTGCCAGCAGCTTATATCATACGCAGTATTTT
CDR3: CASSLYHTQYF

size: few
D: -
V: TRBV29-1
J: TRBJ2-1
DNA: TGCAGCGTTGTACTGGGGGCAGATGAGCAGTTCTTC
CDR3: CSVVLGADEQFF

size: -
D: TRBD1
V: TRBV28
J: TRBJ2-7
DNA: TGTGCCAGCAGCCAGGGACAGATCTACGAGCAGTACTTC
CDR3: CASSQGQIYEQYF

size: -
D: TRBD1
V: TRBV10-3
J: TRBJ1-5
DNA: TGTGCCATCAGTGATAAGGACAGGGCCGGGCAGCCCCAGCATTTT
CDR3: CAISDKDRAGQPQHF

size: -
D: -
V: TRBV18
J: TRBJ2-5
DNA: TGTGCCAGCCGACAAGGAGGTTTCCAAGAGACCCAGTACTTC
CDR3: CASRQGGFQETQYF

size: -
D: -
V: TRBV30
J: TRBJ2-2
DNA: TGTGCCTGGAGTATAACAGGGAACACCGGGGAGCTGTTTTTT
CDR3: CAWSITGNTGELFF

size: -
D: -
V: TRBV5-1
J: TRBJ2-7
DNA: TGCGCCAGCAGCTTGGACCAGGGCTACGAGCAGTACTTC
CDR3: CASSLDQGYEQYF

size: -
D: -
V: TRBV5-4
J: TRBJ1-2
DNA: TGTGCCAGCAGCTTGGGTAGCAAAGGCTACACCTTC
CDR3: CASSLGSKGYTF

size: -
D: TRBD1
V: TRBV5-1
J: TRBJ2-7
DNA: TGCGCCAGCAGCCTTGGACAGGGTCAAGGCGAGCAGTACTTC
CDR3: CASSLGQGQGEQYF

size: -
D: TRBD1
V: TRBV7-2
J: TRBJ2-1
DNA: TGTGCCAGCAGCTTAAGCAGGGGGCGAAATGAGCAGTTCTTC
CDR3: CASSLSRGRNEQFF

size: once
D: TRBD1
V: TRBV5-8
J: TRBJ2-5
DNA: TGTGCCAGCAGCTTGGCCGGGACAGGGCCAGAGACCCAGTACTTC
CDR3: CASSLAGTGPETQYF

size: -
D: -
V: TRBV7-9
J: TRBJ1-4
DNA: TGTGCCAAACCGACACAGGGAAACGAAAAACTGTTTTTT
CDR3: CAKPTQGNEKLFF

size: -
D: -
V: TRBV19
J: TRBJ2-7
DNA: TGTGCCACCTTGGACAGCAGCTCCTACGAGCAGTACTTC
CDR3: CATLDSSSYEQYF

size: -
D: TRBD1
V: TRBV5-1
J: TRBJ1-1
DNA: TGCGCCAGCCCCCGGGACAGGGATGGCACTGAAGCTTTCTTT
CDR3: CASPRDRDGTEAFF

size: -
D: -
V: TRBV7-9
J: TRBJ1-6
DNA: TGTGCCAGCGCGAACCATCCTAATTCACCCCTCCACTTT
CDR3: CASANHPNSPLHF

size: -
D: TRBD1
V: TRBV27
J: TRBJ1-5
DNA: TGTGCCAGCAAGGGACAGGGGGCTTTTCAGCCCCAGCATTTT
CDR3: CASKGQGAFQPQHF

size: -
D: -
V: TRBV4-1
J: TRBJ1-1
DNA: TGCGCCAGCAGCCAAGACAGGCACGGGGGGAACACTGAAGCTTTCTTT
CDR3: CASSQDRHGGNTEAFF

size: -
D: -
V: TRBV5-6
J: TRBJ1-2
DNA: TGTGCCAGCAGCAGCGGGATGGGCTATGGCTACACCTTC
CDR3: CASSSGMGYGYTF

size: -
D: TRBD1
V: TRBV7-8
J: TRBJ2-7
DNA: TGTGCCAGCAGCTCCCGACAGGGCCCCTACGAGCAGTACTTC
CDR3: CASSSRQGPYEQYF

size: -
D: -
V: TRBV16
J: TRBJ1-1
DNA: TGTGCCAGCAGCCAAAACCCCGGTACGGGAACTGAAGCTTTCTTT
CDR3: CASSQNPGTGTEAFF

size: -
D: TRBD1
V: TRBV4-3
J: TRBJ2-7
DNA: TGCGCCAGCAGCCGCACCGGGACAGAGTACGAGCAGTACTTC
CDR3: CASSRTGTEYEQYF

size: once
D: -
V: TRBV7-2
J: TRBJ1-5
DNA: TGTGCCAGCAGCTTAATGGGGCGTCAGGAGCCCCAGCATTTT
CDR3: CASSLMGRQEPQHF

size: -
D: -
V: TRBV9
J: TRBJ1-3
DNA: TGTGCCAGCAGCGCGCTCGGGGGGATGAACTCTGGAAACACCATATATTTT
CDR3: CASSALGGMNSGNTIYF

size: -
D: -
V: TRBV30
J: TRBJ1-1
DNA: TGTGCCTGGAGTGTAGGGGGGGAAACTGAAGCTTTCTTT
CDR3: CAWSVGGETEAFF

size: few
D: TRBD2
V: TRBV5-1
J: TRBJ2-1
DNA: TGCGCCAGCAGCCTAACGGACGGGGGGAATGAGCAGTTCTTC
CDR3: CASSLTDGGNEQFF

size: -
D: -
V: TRBV30
J: TRBJ2-7
DNA: TGTGCCCGGAGGGCCGGCAGGGTCGGGCGCGAGCAGTCCTTC
CDR3: CARRAGRVGREQSF

size: -
D: -
V: TRBV30
J: TRBJ2-7
DNA: TGTGCCTGGAGTGTATCCGGGGTCTACGAGCAGTACTTC
CDR3: CAWSVSGVYEQYF

size: -
D: TRBD2
V: TRBV10-3
J: TRBJ2-5
DNA: TGTGCCATCCAAGCGGGGGGAGGGGAGACCCAGTACTTC
CDR3: CAIQAGGGETQYF

size: -
D: -
V: TRBV6-1
J: TRBJ2-7
DNA: TGTGCCAGCAGGAACAGGGAAACTCACTACGAGCAGTACTTC
CDR3: CASRNRETHYEQYF